This TCR beta chain emerged from a study of blood T cell repertoires in COVID-19. Sequencing was performed with immunoSEQ multiplex PCR; in TCRdb, only in-frame clones are kept and a portion is missing. The sample holds about 320,000 clones; roughly 87% are singletons and the top ten take approximately 5%. This clone has just one count. This study enrolled people aged roughly 18 to 90 from roughly 22 US geographic areas. Participants' reported clinical history set cohort assignment. Recovered status applied to Cohort 3 donors who had two consecutive negative PCRs. It also applied to those with clearance or with symptom resolution. The sample consisted of PBMCs or T cells enriched from blood (not recorded which). The clonotype originates from a woman aged 25-40 years who had recovered from COVID-19.

CDR3 sequence reads: CASVVDTGPNYGYTF. CDR3 bases: TGTGCCAGCGTAGTAGACACAGGGCCTAACTATGGCTACACCTTC. The chain carries TRBV7-9 and TRBJ1-2, with D tentatively TRBD1 (6 bases). The CDR3 sequence is 15 residues long. Germline V CDR1 and CDR2: SEHNR, FQNEAQ (reference sequence). The V end lost 8 bases, the J end lost 0 bases, and 16 bases lay between the germline ends.